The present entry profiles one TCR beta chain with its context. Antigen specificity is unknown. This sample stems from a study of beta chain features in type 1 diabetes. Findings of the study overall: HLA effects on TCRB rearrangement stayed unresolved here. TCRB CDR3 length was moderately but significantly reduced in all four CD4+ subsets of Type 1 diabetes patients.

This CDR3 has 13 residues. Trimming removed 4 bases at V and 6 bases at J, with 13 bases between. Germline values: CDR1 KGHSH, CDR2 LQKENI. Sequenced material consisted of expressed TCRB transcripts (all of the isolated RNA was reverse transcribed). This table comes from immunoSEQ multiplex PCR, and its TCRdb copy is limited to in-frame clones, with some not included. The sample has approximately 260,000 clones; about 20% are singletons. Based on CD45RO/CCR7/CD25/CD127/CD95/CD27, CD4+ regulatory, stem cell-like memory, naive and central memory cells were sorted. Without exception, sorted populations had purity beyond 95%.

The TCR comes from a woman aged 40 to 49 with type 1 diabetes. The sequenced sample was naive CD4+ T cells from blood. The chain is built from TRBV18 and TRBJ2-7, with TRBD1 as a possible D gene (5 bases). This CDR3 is CASSLSNRREQYF. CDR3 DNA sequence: TGTGCCAGCTCACTCTCCAACAGGCGCGAGCAGTACTTC.